This TCR beta chain is from a study of radiotherapy plus CTLA-4 blockade in lung cancer. Study results and caveats: Early clone dynamics of blood T cells, plus interferon-beta, reportedly predicted response best. Researchers report tumor-derived TCR clones expanding in blood after radiotherapy plus ipilimumab.

Receiving focal radiation plus CTLA-4 blockade with ipilimumab were patients who had chemo-refractory metastatic non-small-cell lung cancer. CDR3 size: 15 residues. Germline V CDR1 and CDR2: SGHTS, YDEGEE. V lost 2 bases and J lost 0, with 12 bases in between. A note on this clone: Its antigen is as yet unknown.

TCRdb's table, derived via immunoSEQ multiplex PCR, lists solely in-frame clones and lacks some. Of 50,000 or so clones in the sample, 60% to 80% were seen once. Sequencing was performed on peripheral blood, taken from a patient treated with radiotherapy plus ipilimumab. The genes are TRBV5-8 and TRBJ2-7, with TRBD1 as a possible D gene (5 bases). The clonotype was recovered from a human donor with non-small cell lung cancer who had stable disease on radiotherapy plus ipilimumab. This CDR3 reads CASSLRGLSSYEQYF. CDR3 in DNA: TGTGCCAGCAGCTTAAGGGGTCTTAGCTCCTACGAGCAGTACTTC. The full variable domain, with the rest looked up from reference TRBV5-8 and TRBJ2-7, is EAGVTQSPTHLIKTRGQQATLRCSPISGHTSVYWYQQALGLGLQFLLWYDEGEERNRGNFPPRFSGRQFPNYSSELNVNALELEDSALYLCASSLRGLSSYEQYFGPGTRLTVT.